The rows below give T cell receptor beta chains drawn from one sample of a study of CD8 T cells in ankylosing spondylitis. Using its own MiXCR run on the 5' RACE reads, TCRdb lists one record per CDR3 protein. The sample lists some 840,000 distinct CDR3 sequences, approximately 12% occurring once. Sequenced: blood, either unsorted or a sorted T cell fraction (not recorded which). These receptors were taken from a male donor with ankylosing spondylitis. CDR3s include the opening cysteine and the closing phenylalanine or tryptophan. A D gene is named only where the DNA matches it firmly. Size is stated for part of the rows, as once, few or many counts, or as a class when the clone is expanded.

J gene	clone size	D gene	V gene	CDR3 DNA	CDR3 protein
TRBJ2-5	many	NA	TRBV7-3	TGTGCCAGCAGTCTCGTCCCCGCCCGGGACCAGTACTTC	CASSLVPARDQYF
TRBJ1-2	many	NA	TRBV12-3/TRBV12-4	TGTGCCAGCAGTTTGGGGGCGACTAACTATGGCTACACCTTC	CASSLGATNYGYTF
TRBJ2-7	many	NA	TRBV6-2/TRBV6-3	TGTGCCAGCAGCTGGACGGTGGTCCGATACGAGCAGTACTTC	CASSWTVVRYEQYF
TRBJ2-1	NA	TRBD2	TRBV9	TGTGCCAGCAGCGCCACCCGAACTAGCGGCAGATACAATGAGCAGTTCTTC	CASSATRTSGRYNEQFF
TRBJ2-3	few	TRBD2	TRBV7-6	TGTGCCAGCAGCTTATGGCGGGAGGCCACAGATACGCAGTATTTT	CASSLWREATDTQYF
TRBJ2-7	many	TRBD2	TRBV4-2	TGTGCCAGCAGCCAAGATTGGGGACTAGCGGAGCCAGCCTACGAGCAGTACTTC	CASSQDWGLAEPAYEQYF
TRBJ1-5	few	NA	TRBV10-3	TGTGCCATCAGGGAACAGGGAGATCAGCCCCAGCATTTT	CAIREQGDQPQHF
TRBJ1-3	few	NA	TRBV4-3	TGCGCCAGCAGCCACCCGGGCACTGGAAACACCATATATTTT	CASSHPGTGNTIYF
TRBJ2-7	many	NA	TRBV7-6	TGTGCCAGCAGCCCCATATCGGGGGTCCTCGGAGGTGAGCAGTACTTC	CASSPISGVLGGEQYF
TRBJ2-2	NA	NA	TRBV4-3	TGCGCCAGCAGCCAGACACCAGGGATTTGGAACACCGGGGAGCTGTTTTTT	CASSQTPGIWNTGELFF
TRBJ2-3	many	NA	TRBV20-1	TGCAGTGCTAGAGACGGGAGCATAATAGATACGCAGTATTTT	CSARDGSIIDTQYF
TRBJ2-5	few	NA	TRBV5-1	TGCGCCAGCAGCTTAGAAACAGGGACAGAGACCCAGTACTTC	CASSLETGTETQYF
TRBJ2-7	few	TRBD1	TRBV4-3	TGCGCCAGCAGCCATGCACCGGGACAGGGACGCCACGAGCAGTACTTC	CASSHAPGQGRHEQYF
TRBJ1-1	NA	NA	TRBV7-2	TGTGCCAGCAGCTGGACCGTAAATAAGAACACTGAAGCTTTCTTT	CASSWTVNKNTEAFF
TRBJ2-5	few	NA	TRBV10-3	TGTGCCATCGGCGGGACAGCTCAAGAGACCCAGTACTTC	CAIGGTAQETQYF
TRBJ1-3	few	NA	TRBV9	TGTGCCAGCAGCCAGGATCCTTTTGGAAACACCATATATTTT	CASSQDPFGNTIYF
TRBJ1-1	NA	NA	TRBV5-5	TGTGCCAGCAGCAGCAACACCATGAACACTGAAGCTTTCTTT	CASSSNTMNTEAFF
TRBJ1-1	many	NA	TRBV29-1	TGCAGCGTTCTCTCGCCGGGAACTGAAGCTTTCTTT	CSVLSPGTEAFF
TRBJ2-3	NA	NA	TRBV5-1	TGCGCCAGCAGCCCGGGCGGAGTGGGGGATACGCAGTATTTT	CASSPGGVGDTQYF
TRBJ2-7	few	NA	TRBV4-3	TGCGCCAGCAGCCAAGATCTCACAGGGCTAAGCTCCTACGAGCAGTACTTC	CASSQDLTGLSSYEQYF
TRBJ2-7	few	TRBD1	TRBV5-1	TGCGCCAGCAGCTTTGGGCAGGGGGCATTCTACGAGCAGTACTTC	CASSFGQGAFYEQYF
TRBJ2-7	NA	NA	TRBV12-5	TGTGCTAGTGGGTTCCCGGGACCGCTTTACGAGCAGTACTTC	CASGFPGPLYEQYF
TRBJ2-5	NA	TRBD2	TRBV6-1	TGTGCCAGCAGGCTCGAGGGACTAGCTAGCGAGACCCAGTACTTC	CASRLEGLASETQYF
TRBJ2-2	NA	TRBD2	TRBV7-9	TGTGCCAGCAGCCTCGCCTTAGCGGGGGGTAACACCGGGGAGCTGTTTTTT	CASSLALAGGNTGELFF
TRBJ1-2	few	NA	TRBV6-5	TGTGCCAGCAGTTCCCCCCCGGGGACCGATGGCTACACCTTC	CASSSPPGTDGYTF
TRBJ2-1	few	NA	TRBV5-1	TGCGCCAGCAGCTTGGACCTTGGGGACTACAATGAGCAGTTCTTC	CASSLDLGDYNEQFF
TRBJ2-1	NA	NA	TRBV28	TGTGCCAGCAGTTTAAGCTTGCTCCTCTACAATGAGCAGTTCTTC	CASSLSLLLYNEQFF
TRBJ2-2	few	TRBD2	TRBV20-1	TGCAGTGCTAGAACCCTCCGGGAGGGGAACACCGGGGAGCTGTTTTTT	CSARTLREGNTGELFF
TRBJ2-2	few	NA	TRBV7-7	TGTGCTAGCAGCCCTTCGGTCGGCGGGGAGCTGTTTTTT	CASSPSVGGELFF
TRBJ1-2	NA	NA	TRBV6-2/TRBV6-3	TGTGCCAGCAGTTATCTGCAGGGTCCTTCACGTGGCTACACCTTC	CASSYLQGPSRGYTF
TRBJ1-1	few	TRBD1	TRBV5-1	TGCGCCAGCAGCAAATCGACAGGGGGGGCTGAAGCTTTCTTT	CASSKSTGGAEAFF
TRBJ1-2	many	NA	TRBV28	TGTGCCAGCAGTTTACCAGTTAACTATGGCTACACCTTC	CASSLPVNYGYTF
TRBJ2-7	NA	TRBD1	TRBV5-5	TGTGCCAGCAGCTCGACAGGGGGCCCCTACGAGCAGTACTTC	CASSSTGGPYEQYF
TRBJ2-7	NA	NA	TRBV6-2/TRBV6-3	TGTGCCAGCAGTTACCCCGGAAGACAGACCTACGAGCAGTACTTC	CASSYPGRQTYEQYF
TRBJ2-5	NA	NA	TRBV5-1	TGCGCCAGCAGCTTGGCCTCCGGGGCCCAAGAGACCCAGTACTTC	CASSLASGAQETQYF
TRBJ1-5	NA	NA	TRBV7-6	TGTGCCAGCAGCTTAACTTCGAGTCAGCCCCAGCATTTT	CASSLTSSQPQHF